The 32 T cell receptor beta chains presented below share a single source sample, sequenced in a study of T cell responses to AZD1222 COVID-19 vaccine. Profiling relied on immunoSEQ multiplex PCR, and the TCRdb table lists in-frame clones only, not all of them. The profile shows fewer than 150,000 clones, over 90% of them singletons. The sample here was peripheral blood, taken on day 0 of AZD1222 vaccination. The receptors were gathered from an adult in good health.

The chain employs TRBV28 and TRBJ1-1, with TRBD1 matching 7 bases. V lost 8 bases and J lost 4; bases outside the gene matches: 10. Germline V CDR1 and CDR2: MDHEN, SYDVKM. The CDR3 runs to 14 residues. CDR3 in amino acids: CASRLLGTATEAFF. In DNA, the CDR3 is TGTGCCAGCCGCTTACTCGGGACAGCCACTGAAGCTTTCTTT.

The CDR3 spells CASSEGGYGNQPQHF. DNA of the CDR3: TGTGCCAGCAGTGAAGGGGGCTATGGCAATCAGCCCCAGCATTTT. This sequence joins TRBV6-1 and TRBJ1-5; D is perhaps TRBD1 (5 bases). V was trimmed by 1 base and J by 2 bases, leaving 9 bases between them. The CDR3 consists of 15 residues. The germline V gene has CDR1 MNHNS and CDR2 SASEGT.

J is TRBJ1-1 and V is TRBV18; D gene unclear. Trimming stripped 1 base from V and 6 bases from J, with 15 bases between. The germline CDR1 and CDR2 sequences are KGHSH and LQKENI. The CDR3 has 15 residues. DNA for the CDR3: TGTGCCAGCTCACCACAGACACCCCGTTGGGCTGAAGCTTTCTTT. Its translation is CASSPQTPRWAEAFF.

CDR3 DNA: TGTGCCAGCAGCCAAGTTGAAGCTAGCGGGGGAGTAGATACGCAGTATTTT. Translating it yields CASSQVEASGGVDTQYF. The chain is built from TRBV3-1 (or the pseudogene TRBV3-2) and TRBJ2-3; 10 nucleotides line up with TRBD2. The J segment lost 5 bases and the V segment lost 1 base, leaving 9 bases of the junction unmatched. This CDR3 comprises 17 residues. Germline values: CDR1 LGHDT, CDR2 YNNKEL (reference sequence).

The J gene is TRBJ1-1, the V gene TRBV27, with D hard to call. V was shortened by 3 bases and J by 1 base, with 6 bases between the two germline ends. CDR3 length: 13 amino acids. CDR1 is MNHEY and CDR2 is SMNVEV in the germline V gene (reference sequence). The CDR3 loop is CASSFRQNTEAFF. In DNA, the CDR3 is TGTGCCAGCAGTTTCAGACAGAACACTGAAGCTTTCTTT.

V and J are TRBV7-9 and TRBJ1-2; the match to TRBD1 covers 7 bases. The CDR3 has 14 amino acids. The ends lost 6 bases at V and 6 bases at J; junction bases unmatched: 10. Germline lookup yields CDR1 SEHNR and CDR2 FQNEAQ (reference sequence). The CDR3 sequence: CASSSDREGHGYTF. Here the CDR3 DNA reads TGTGCCAGCAGTTCCGACAGGGAAGGCCATGGCTACACCTTC.

The chain has TRBV4-2 and TRBJ2-3, with a weak D call TRBD2 (5 bases). The CDR3 is 16 amino acids. Trimming cost V 1 base and J 6 bases, with 17 bases left between them. Germline values: CDR1 LGHNA, CDR2 YNFKEQ. The CDR3 here is CASSQGGASGGDTQYF. The CDR3 bases are TGTGCCAGCAGCCAAGGAGGCGCAAGCGGCGGGGATACGCAGTATTTT.

The chain combines TRBV7-8 with TRBJ1-2; D ambiguous. The germline V gene has CDR1 SGHVS and CDR2 FQNEAQ. The CDR3 extends over 14 amino acids. V was shortened by 5 bases and J by 5 bases, with 15 bases between the two germline ends. CDR3 sequence reads: CASSPRESGYGYTF. In DNA, the CDR3 is TGTGCCAGCAGCCCGAGGGAGTCGGGATATGGCTACACCTTC.

The V gene is TRBV15, the J gene TRBJ1-1, with D hard to call. CDR1 and CDR2 from the germline V gene are LNHNV and YYDKDF (reference sequence). This CDR3 comprises 16 residues. Between the trimmed V and J ends, which lost 0 bases and 11 bases, there was a span of 22 bases. DNA for the CDR3: TGTGCCACCAGCAGAGATCGGGCCCTCGGGCCACGGTCGGCTTTCTTT. This sequence encodes CATSRDRALGPRSAFF.

The chain couples TRBV12-5 to TRBJ2-7; D possibly corresponds to TRBD2 (5 bases). The CDR3 is 13 amino acids. Per germline, CDR1 LGHNT and CDR2 FRNRAP. V lost 4 bases to trimming and J lost 7 bases, with 14 bases between them. The DNA of the CDR3 is TGTGCTAGTGGTTCGGGGAGAGGACGGGAGCAGTACTTC. Its protein product is CASGSGRGREQYF.

The chain employs TRBV7-9 and TRBJ1-3; 8 bases align to TRBD1. Germline V gives CDR1 SEHNR, CDR2 FQNEAQ (reference sequence). V was pared by 5 bases and J by 7 bases, with 4 bases of the junction left unmatched. The CDR3 runs to 13 residues. In DNA, the CDR3 is TGTGCCAGCAGCACTCAGGGGGCTAACACCATATATTTT. This translates into CASSTQGANTIYF.

The table lists this clone with a few counts. CDR3 sequence (DNA): TGTGCCAGCAGCCAAGCGCCGTTAGACGGGGCACAGAGGATCAACACTGAAGCTTTCTTT. Protein: CASSQAPLDGAQRINTEAFF. This chain links TRBV3-1 (or the pseudogene TRBV3-2) with TRBJ1-1, with D possibly being TRBD1 (5 bases). Germline-derived CDR1 and CDR2 are LGHDT and YNNKEL (reference sequence). There are 20 residues in the CDR3. V gave up 1 base and J gave up 2 bases, with 26 bases separating them.

CDR3 in DNA: TGTGCCAGCAGCGCTTACAACTCTGGAAACACCATATATTTT. Protein sequence: CASSAYNSGNTIYF. The chain carries TRBV9 and TRBJ1-3; D is unclear. V shed 3 bases and J shed 0 bases, with 7 bases lying between them. The CDR3 is 14 residues long. The germline CDR1 and CDR2 sequences are SGDLS and YYNGEE.

The gene calls are TRBV5-1 and TRBJ1-1; perhaps TRBD1 as D (6 bases). The germline V and J ends were trimmed by 7 bases and 5 bases, with 21 bases remaining between them. Germline V gives CDR1 SGHRS, CDR2 YFSETQ. The CDR3 loop spans 15 amino acids. This CDR3 reads CASAYRDLGLTEAFF. The CDR3 DNA follows: TGCGCCAGCGCATACAGGGATTTGGGGTTAACTGAAGCTTTCTTT.

The chain combines TRBV6-5 with TRBJ1-3; no definite D call. Between the trimmed V and J ends, which lost 8 bases and 0 bases, there was a span of 5 bases. CDR1 and CDR2 (germline): MNHEY, SVGAGI. The CDR3 sequence is 12 residues long. The CDR3 protein is CASQSSGNTIYF. The CDR3 region has the DNA TGTGCCAGCCAGAGCTCTGGAAACACCATATATTTT.

V gene TRBV5-4 combines with J gene TRBJ1-1; 8 bases agree with TRBD1. J gave up 5 bases and V 4 bases, and 10 bases lay outside the gene matches. From germline, CDR1 is SGHNT and CDR2 YYREEE (reference sequence). The CDR3 has 15 amino acids. Here the CDR3 reads CASSPGSGGRTEAFF. The CDR3 DNA is TGTGCCAGCAGCCCAGGATCAGGGGGCCGGACTGAAGCTTTCTTT.

V and J are TRBV2 and TRBJ1-6, with unresolved D. There are 15 residues in the CDR3. Germline V gene lookup returns CDR1 SNHLY and CDR2 FYNNEI. With 7 bases removed from V and 0 bases from J, the gap between germline ends came to 10 bases. The CDR3 DNA sequence: TGTGCCAGCAAGGCAGAGAGCTCCTATAATTCACCCCTCCACTTT. Translation: CASKAESSYNSPLHF.

The V gene is TRBV11-3, the J gene TRBJ2-1; D is uncertain. In germline, CDR1 is SGHNT, CDR2 YENEEA. There are 15 residues in the CDR3. The germline V and J ends were trimmed by 0 bases and 0 bases, with 6 bases remaining between them. CDR3 DNA sequence: TGTGCCAGCAGCTTAGACCGAAGCTCCTACAATGAGCAGTTCTTC. It translates to CASSLDRSSYNEQFF. The full variable domain, its missing parts supplied by reference TRBV11-3 and TRBJ2-1, is EAGVVQSPRYKIIEKKQPVAFWCNPISGHNTLYWYLQNLGQGPELLIRYENEEAVDDSQLPKDRFSAERLKGVDSTLKIQPAELGDSAVYLCASSLDRSSYNEQFFGPGTRLTVL.

The V and J genes are TRBV15 and TRBJ1-2; no definite D call. The CDR3 totals 15 residues. Germline values: CDR1 LNHNV, CDR2 YYDKDF (reference sequence). V dropped 4 bases and J dropped 5 bases, with 17 bases sitting between them. CDR3 bases: TGTGCCACCAGCACCCGGGGAGTCAGCATTTATGGCTACACCTTC. It codes for CATSTRGVSIYGYTF.

The V call is TRBV2, the J call TRBJ1-2; D might be TRBD1 (6 bases). The V and J ends lost 7 bases and 3 bases respectively, with 12 bases between them. Germline V gene data show CDR1 as SNHLY and CDR2 as FYNNEI. The CDR3 is made up of 13 amino acids. CDR3 DNA sequence: TGTGCCAGCAATCCGGACAGTTACTATGGCTACACCTTC. This gives the protein CASNPDSYYGYTF. The variable domain in full, completed from reference TRBV2 and TRBJ1-2, reads EPEVTQTPSHQVTQMGQEVILRCVPISNHLYFYWYRQILGQKVEFLVSFYNNEISEKSEIFDDQFSVERPDGSNFTLKIRSTKLEDSAMYFCASNPDSYYGYTFGSGTRLTVV.

The rearrangement links TRBV6-5 to TRBJ1-2; 7 bases agree with TRBD1. Germline-derived CDR1 and CDR2 are MNHEY and SVGAGI. CDR3 size: 15 residues. The junction had 11 bases not matched to a gene; V was cut back by 6 bases and J by 4 bases. The CDR3 coding sequence is TGTGCCAGCAGACCTAGGACAGGTCAGCTCTATGGCTACACCTTC. Amino acid sequence: CASRPRTGQLYGYTF.

The J gene is TRBJ1-5, the V gene TRBV3-1 (or the pseudogene TRBV3-2); D gene unclear. CDR1 and CDR2 (germline): LGHDT, YNNKEL (reference sequence). There are 15 residues in the CDR3. Deletions cut 1 base from V and 3 bases from J, with 10 bases between. CDR3 residues: CASSQGYGNNQPQHF. CDR3 nucleotides: TGTGCCAGCAGCCAAGGCTATGGGAACAATCAGCCCCAGCATTTT.

The chain recombines TRBV27 with TRBJ2-3; D possibly corresponds to TRBD1 (5 bases). This CDR3 region has 15 residues. V shed 5 bases and J shed 5 bases, with 17 bases lying between them. CDR1 is MNHEY and CDR2 is SMNVEV in the germline V gene (reference sequence). The CDR3 loop is CASSGARVKRDTQYF. The CDR3 bases are TGTGCCAGCAGTGGGGCCAGGGTGAAACGAGATACGCAGTATTTT.

This clone was observed once. The gene calls are TRBV7-9 and TRBJ1-4, with a possible D match to TRBD1 (6 bases). This CDR3 spans 15 amino acids. V was shortened by 2 bases and J by 8 bases, with 15 bases between the two germline ends. Germline assignment: CDR1 SEHNR and CDR2 FQNEAQ (reference sequence). The CDR3 region is CASSLTGYKVEKLFF. The CDR3 DNA reads as TGTGCCAGCAGCTTAACAGGGTATAAAGTCGAAAAACTGTTTTTT.

The chain is built from TRBV30 and TRBJ1-1; D gene ambiguous. The CDR3 is 13 amino acids. Germline CDR1 reads GTSNPN; CDR2 reads SVGIG (reference sequence). The ends were cut back, 3 bases at V and 1 base at J, with 9 bases in the middle. The CDR3 bases are TGTGCCTGGAGAGAGGAGGGGAACACTGAAGCTTTCTTT. Protein product: CAWREEGNTEAFF.

The chain links TRBV7-9 to TRBJ2-7, with 9 nucleotides matching TRBD2. This CDR3 contains 16 residues. The ends lost 0 bases at V and 6 bases at J; junction bases unmatched: 9. CDR1 is SEHNR, CDR2 FQNEAQ, per germline (reference sequence). This chain's CDR3 is CASSLATWAGGSEQYF. CDR3 DNA sequence: TGTGCCAGCAGCTTAGCTACTTGGGCGGGGGGGTCCGAGCAGTACTTC.

CDR3 amino acids: CASSSPPGQGENYNSPLHF. As DNA, the CDR3 is TGTGCCAGCAGTTCCCCTCCTGGACAGGGGGAGAACTATAATTCACCCCTCCACTTT. The V call is TRBV2, the J call TRBJ1-6; 10 bases align to TRBD1. Trimming at V came to 5 bases and at J to 3 bases, leaving 13 bases not matched to a gene. Per germline, CDR1 SNHLY and CDR2 FYNNEI. The CDR3 has 19 residues.

The chain is built from TRBV27 and TRBJ1-6; 8 positions agree with TRBD1. The V gene's germline CDR1 is MNHEY and CDR2 SMNVEV (reference sequence). The CDR3 contains 14 residues. V was pared by 5 bases and J by 13 bases, with 10 bases of the junction left unmatched. The DNA of the CDR3 is TGTGCCAGCAGTCCTTGGACAGGGAAATATCCCCTCCACTTT. Protein product: CASSPWTGKYPLHF.

The genes are TRBV19 and TRBJ1-1; a possible D gene is TRBD1 (5 bases). Looked up from germline, CDR1 is LNHDA and CDR2 is SQIVND (reference sequence). The CDR3 consists of 15 residues. Trimming took off 0 bases at V and 2 bases at J, with 10 bases between the two ends. The CDR3 loop reads CASSIDGGSNTEAFF. The DNA of the CDR3 is TGTGCCAGTAGTATAGATGGGGGGTCTAACACTGAAGCTTTCTTT.

This clone was counted once. This sequence joins TRBV12-3 or TRBV12-4 and TRBJ1-1, with 7 bases matching TRBD1. V lost 5 bases, J lost 9 bases, and 6 bases stayed unmatched. The CDR3 loop spans 12 amino acids. CDR3 loop: CASSQGTAQAFF. CDR3 DNA: TGTGCCAGCAGTCAAGGGACAGCTCAAGCTTTCTTT.

This chain joins TRBV5-8 and TRBJ1-1, with 10 nucleotides matching TRBD1. Unmatched junction bases numbered 5, after V lost 5 bases and J lost 1 base. The CDR3 is 15 amino acids. CDR1 and CDR2 (germline): SGHTS, YDEGEE. CDR3 coding DNA: TGTGCCAGCAGTCGGGACAGGGGCCCGAACACTGAAGCTTTCTTT. Protein product: CASSRDRGPNTEAFF.

The gene calls are TRBV6-5 and TRBJ1-5; D remains unclear. This CDR3 has 12 residues. CDR1 and CDR2 (germline): MNHEY, SVGAGI. V gave up 2 bases and J gave up 7 bases, with 6 bases separating them. DNA of the CDR3: TGTGCCAGCAGTTACGGACTGCAGCCCCAGCATTTT. Translating it yields CASSYGLQPQHF.